This section outlines one T cell receptor beta chain sequence together with its context. The entry originates in a study of blood T cell repertoires in COVID-19. Study in general: Acute-phase and convalescent COVID-19 samples originated in the United States, Italy and Spain. In each case, the material was cDNA or gDNA derived from T cells, B-cell-depleted T cells, or PBMCs.

Enrolled during active infection, Seattle patients were then followed longitudinally. Trimming cost V 3 bases and J 3 bases, with 14 bases left between them. Germline CDR1 is KGHSH and CDR2 is LQKENI. This CDR3 is built from 15 residues. Authors' data handling: The assay estimated nucleated cells by amplifying reference gene primers. The data were produced by immunoSEQ multiplex PCR, yet TCRdb's version contains in-frame clones alone and is incomplete. V and J calls and clone size are given by that table; D and trimming were obtained from the DNA. The sample has around 170,000 clones, roughly four fifths seen once; the top ten hold less than 10%.

The chain combines TRBV18 with TRBJ1-1; D unclear. The source of this sequence is a woman in her 70s with COVID-19, enrolled during active disease. The sequencing sample was made of peripheral blood. Here the CDR3 reads CASSPLPDWDTEAFF. As DNA, the CDR3 is TGTGCCAGCTCACCTCTCCCAGACTGGGACACTGAAGCTTTCTTT.